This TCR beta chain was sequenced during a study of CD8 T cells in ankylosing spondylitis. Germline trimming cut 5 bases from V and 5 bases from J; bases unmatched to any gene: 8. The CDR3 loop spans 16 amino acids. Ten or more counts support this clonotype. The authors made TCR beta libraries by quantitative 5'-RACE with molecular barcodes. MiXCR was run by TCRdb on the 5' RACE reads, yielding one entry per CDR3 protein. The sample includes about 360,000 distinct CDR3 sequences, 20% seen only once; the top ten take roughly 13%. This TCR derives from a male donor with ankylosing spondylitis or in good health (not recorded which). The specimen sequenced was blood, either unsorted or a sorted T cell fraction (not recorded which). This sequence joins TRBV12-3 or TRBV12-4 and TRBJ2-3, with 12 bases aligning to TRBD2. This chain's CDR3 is CASSPLAGGLLDTQYF. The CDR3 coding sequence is TGTGCCAGCAGTCCCCTAGCGGGGGGGCTATTAGATACGCAGTATTTT.